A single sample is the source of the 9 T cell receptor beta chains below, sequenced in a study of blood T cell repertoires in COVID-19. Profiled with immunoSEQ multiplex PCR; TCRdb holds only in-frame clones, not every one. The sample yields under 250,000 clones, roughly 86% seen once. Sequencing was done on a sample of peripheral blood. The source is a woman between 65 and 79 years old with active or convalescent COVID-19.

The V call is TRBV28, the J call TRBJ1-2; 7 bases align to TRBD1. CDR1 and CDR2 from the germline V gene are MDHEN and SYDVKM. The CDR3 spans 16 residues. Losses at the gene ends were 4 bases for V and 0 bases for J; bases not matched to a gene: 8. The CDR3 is CASSSGGGPANYGYTF. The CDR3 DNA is TGTGCCAGCAGTTCGGGAGGGGGCCCCGCTAACTATGGCTACACCTTC.

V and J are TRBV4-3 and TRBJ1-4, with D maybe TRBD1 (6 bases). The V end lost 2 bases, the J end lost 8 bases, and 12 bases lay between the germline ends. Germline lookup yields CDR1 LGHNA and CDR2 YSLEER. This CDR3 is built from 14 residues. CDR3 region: CASSQNTGREKLFF. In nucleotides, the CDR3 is TGCGCCAGCAGCCAAAACACAGGGCGAGAAAAACTGTTTTTT.

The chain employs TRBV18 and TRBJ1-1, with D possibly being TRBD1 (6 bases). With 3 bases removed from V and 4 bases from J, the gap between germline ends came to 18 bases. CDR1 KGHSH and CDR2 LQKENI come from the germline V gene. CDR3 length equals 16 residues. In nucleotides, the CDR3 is TGTGCCAGCTCACCCGTGGGGGCAGGGCTAGGCACTGAAGCTTTCTTT. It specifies CASSPVGAGLGTEAFF.

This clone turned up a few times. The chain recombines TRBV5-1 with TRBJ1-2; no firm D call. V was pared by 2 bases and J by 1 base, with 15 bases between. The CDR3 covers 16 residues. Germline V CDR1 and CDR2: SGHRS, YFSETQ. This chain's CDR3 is CASSLDAALINYGYTF. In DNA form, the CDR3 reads TGCGCCAGCAGCTTAGACGCGGCCCTAATTAACTATGGCTACACCTTC. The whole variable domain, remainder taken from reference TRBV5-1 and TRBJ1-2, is KAGVTQTPRYLIKTRGQQVTLSCSPISGHRSVSWYQQTPGQGLQFLFEYFSETQRNKGNFPGRFSGRQFSNSRSEMNVSTLELGDSALYLCASSLDAALINYGYTFGSGTRLTVV.

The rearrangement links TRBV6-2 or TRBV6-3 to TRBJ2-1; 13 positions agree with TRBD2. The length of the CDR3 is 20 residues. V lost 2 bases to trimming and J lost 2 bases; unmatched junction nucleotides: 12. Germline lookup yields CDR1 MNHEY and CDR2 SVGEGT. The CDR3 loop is CASSYPSLAGGSLAYNEQFF. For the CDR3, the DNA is TGTGCCAGCAGTTACCCCTCACTAGCGGGGGGGTCTTTGGCCTACAATGAGCAGTTCTTC.

The CDR3 bases are TGTGCCAGCAGCTTAAATAGGGGGTCACCCCTCCACTTT. It specifies CASSLNRGSPLHF. This sequence joins TRBV11-3 and TRBJ1-6; a weak D match, TRBD1 (6 bases). Germline V lookup: CDR1 SGHNT, CDR2 YENEEA. This CDR3 has 13 amino acids. Trimming took off 2 bases at V and 10 bases at J, with 9 bases between the two ends.

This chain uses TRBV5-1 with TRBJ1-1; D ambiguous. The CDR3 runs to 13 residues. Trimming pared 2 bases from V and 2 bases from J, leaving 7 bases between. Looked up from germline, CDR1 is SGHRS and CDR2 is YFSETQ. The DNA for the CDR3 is TGCGCCAGCAGCTTAGACACAAACACTGAAGCTTTCTTT. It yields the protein CASSLDTNTEAFF.

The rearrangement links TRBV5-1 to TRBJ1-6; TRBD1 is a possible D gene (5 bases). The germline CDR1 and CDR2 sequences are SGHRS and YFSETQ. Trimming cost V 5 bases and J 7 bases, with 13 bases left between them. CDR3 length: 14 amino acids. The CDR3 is CASRTGTENSPLHF. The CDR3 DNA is TGCGCCAGCAGGACCGGGACTGAGAATTCACCCCTCCACTTT.

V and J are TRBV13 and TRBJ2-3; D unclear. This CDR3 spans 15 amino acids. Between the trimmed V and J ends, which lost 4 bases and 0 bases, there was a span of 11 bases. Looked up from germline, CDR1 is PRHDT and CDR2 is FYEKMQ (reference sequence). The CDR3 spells CASSSAPRSTDTQYF. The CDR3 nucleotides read TGTGCCAGCAGCTCCGCCCCGAGAAGCACAGATACGCAGTATTTT.